This T cell receptor (beta chain) is drawn from a study of shared clonotypes between healthy human individuals. Donation came from healthy HIV-negative adults that had no recent acute infections or vaccinations. The trim removed 1 base at V and 6 bases at J, leaving 19 bases unmatched. This CDR3 has 19 amino acids. The germline V gene has CDR1 MGHRA and CDR2 YSYEKL. Genomic DNA belonging to each subset was distributed in equal measure over several immunoSEQ plates. Clones were read by immunoSEQ multiplex PCR, and TCRdb kept only the in-frame ones, dropping some. Among around 510,000 clones listed, roughly four fifths were seen once.

This TCR came from a woman between 40 and 55 years old in good health. Some clones in this sample may be carry-over from other donors' samples. The V and J genes are TRBV4-1 and TRBJ2-7; 9 bases are a match to TRBD2. Sequenced material: PBMCs. The chain's CDR3 is CASSQVWGTSGRNPFEQYF. The CDR3 nucleotides read TGCGCCAGCAGCCAAGTTTGGGGAACGAGCGGGAGGAACCCCTTCGAGCAGTACTTC.